A selection of T cell receptor beta chains follows, all from one sample in a study of blood T cell repertoires in COVID-19. Sequencing was performed with immunoSEQ multiplex PCR; in TCRdb, only in-frame clones are kept and a portion is missing. This sample has 200,000 to 250,000 clones, with around nine tenths found just once. Sequencing was carried out using peripheral blood. Every receptor here comes from a woman aged 70-85 years with active or convalescent COVID-19. CDR3s include the opening cysteine and the closing phenylalanine or tryptophan. Each record gives: V gene, J gene, CDR3 protein.

>TRBV7-2|TRBJ1-1
CASSLRIEAFF
>TRBV6-5|TRBJ1-4
CASNSRGGYEKLFF
>TRBV7-8|TRBJ1-1
CASSFPGGTEAFF
>TRBV6-6|TRBJ1-2
CASSSGGAGNYGYTF
>TRBV7-2|TRBJ2-2
CASSPLRFRFSTGELFF
>TRBV6-2/TRBV6-3|TRBJ2-7
CASSYHSGAGTGVYEQYF
>TRBV19|TRBJ1-1
CASSRLTGGRDTEAFF
>TRBV7-2|TRBJ1-2
CASSSSEVGSGYTF
>TRBV7-9|TRBJ2-7
CASSFSRGPYEQYF
>TRBV6-5|TRBJ1-1
CASRGQGQIDEAFF
>TRBV9|TRBJ1-2
CASSERPQPAGYGYTF
>TRBV27|TRBJ2-5
CASSFSLDGPLDF
>TRBV6-2/TRBV6-3|TRBJ2-3
CASSSAGGRYTQYF
>TRBV6-1|TRBJ1-2
CASKEARGRSNYGYTF
>TRBV18|TRBJ1-5
CASSIGPGAIQPQHF
>TRBV2|TRBJ1-5
CASSDTNQPQHF
>TRBV6-5|TRBJ2-5
CASSLSGETQYF
>TRBV4-1|TRBJ1-1
CASSQERGRGTEAFF
>TRBV6-2/TRBV6-3|TRBJ2-1
CASSYPGEQFF
>TRBV6-6|TRBJ1-2
CASSSRQGANYGYTF
>TRBV12-3/TRBV12-4|TRBJ2-2
CASRPQGTGELFF
>TRBV7-2|TRBJ1-6
CASSLQTGQVTRYNSPLHF
>TRBV5-1|TRBJ2-7
CASSLATSGGREQYF
>TRBV27|TRBJ1-2
CASSSGATGYTF
>TRBV7-2|TRBJ1-5
CASSLTDQPQHF
>TRBV11-2|TRBJ2-7
CASYPQGSSYEQYF
>TRBV5-1|TRBJ1-2
CASSLAMGGAYGYTF
>TRBV5-6|TRBJ2-1
CASSPGLAANNEQFF
>TRBV29-1|TRBJ2-7
CSVEGGGGPDYEQYF
>TRBV5-1|TRBJ2-1
CASSSSGTWGGNEQFF
>TRBV10-3|TRBJ2-3
CAISPPTGTSTDTQYF
>TRBV2|TRBJ1-6
CATRSSGGDSPLHF
>TRBV3-1/TRBV3-2|TRBJ2-3
CASRQPGDTQYF
>TRBV19|TRBJ2-5
CASSIEATEETQYF
>TRBV5-6|TRBJ1-5
CASSLARGDQPQHF
>TRBV19|TRBJ1-3
CASGSLHSGGNTIYF
>TRBV5-6|TRBJ1-6
CASSLWDRDPSPLHF
>TRBV6-5|TRBJ1-3
CASSFGLSGNTIYF
>TRBV3-1/TRBV3-2|TRBJ1-6
CASSLQGARRSPLHF
>TRBV29-1|TRBJ2-3
CSVVTGTDTQYF
>TRBV7-2|TRBJ1-4
CASTKFPGQMNEKLFF
>TRBV2|TRBJ2-7
CASSLNYEQYF
>TRBV7-6|TRBJ1-1
CASSFRMNTEAFF
>TRBV7-2|TRBJ2-2
CASSQVVTGELFF
>TRBV7-2|TRBJ2-3
CASSLVGHSTDTQYF
>TRBV19|TRBJ1-1
CASSRQGVAEAFF
>TRBV11-2|TRBJ1-6
CASRKPGTGIHSPLHF